The source of this T cell receptor beta chain is a study of technical replicates of blood from a few donors. Assay used: immunoSEQ multiplex PCR; TCRdb lists only in-frame clones, some missing. The sample has tens of thousands of clones; almost 96% are singletons. Trimming left V 3 bases short and J 3 bases short, with 13 bases between. Germline V gene data show CDR1 as SEHNR and CDR2 as FQNEAQ (reference sequence). CDR3 length: 15 amino acids. The receptor comes from a human donor in good health. Sample: T cells isolated from PBMCs. This sequence joins TRBV7-9 and TRBJ2-3, with a tentative D call TRBD2 (6 bases). CDR3 sequence reads: CASSFVSGATDTQYF. The DNA of the CDR3 is TGTGCCAGCAGCTTTGTTAGCGGCGCGACAGATACGCAGTATTTT. Drawing the rest from reference TRBV7-9 and TRBJ2-3, the complete variable domain is DTGVSQNPRHKITKRGQNVTFRCDPISEHNRLYWYRQTLGQGPEFLTYFQNEAQLEKSRLLSDRFSAERPKGSFSTLEIQRTEQGDSAMYLCASSFVSGATDTQYFGPGTRLTVL.